This T cell receptor beta chain was sequenced in a study of CD8+ T cells in alopecia areata. cDNA prepared by RNA extraction and subsequent reverse transcription served as the template for sequencing. TCRdb keeps only in-frame clones here, not all; method: immunoSEQ multiplex PCR. The profile shows 110,000 or so clones, 35% to 45% of them singletons. Material for sequencing was CD4+ T cells sorted from blood. This clonotype was sampled from a human donor with alopecia areata.

CDR3 DNA sequence: TGTGCTAGTGCTCTGGGGGTGGGGAATACGCAGTATTTT. This encodes CASALGVGNTQYF. The V call is TRBV12-5, the J call TRBJ2-3; D may be TRBD1 or TRBD2 (5 bases each). Germline CDR1 is LGHNT and CDR2 is FRNRAP. CDR3 length: 13 amino acids. Trimming cost V 7 bases and J 7 bases, with 15 bases left between them. Combining the CDR3 with reference TRBV12-5 and TRBJ2-3 gives the whole variable domain DARVTQTPRHKVTEMGQEVTMRCQPILGHNTVFWYRQTMMQGLELLAYFRNRAPLDDSGMPKDRFSAEMPDATLATLKIQPSEPRDSAVYFCASALGVGNTQYFGPGTRLTVL.